Below, 20 T cell receptor beta chains from the same sample are listed, as sequenced in a study of blood T cell repertoires in COVID-19 (dated by TCRdb to between 2020 and 2021). The method behind the library was the immunoSEQ multiplex PCR assay. The source is immuneACCESS, and TCRdb retained only in-frame sequences with V and J called. Part of the clones is not carried over; for the studies checked, unresolved V genes explain less than half of this, and the remainder is unexplained. Counted in this sample were 360,000 or so clones; around 89% of them appeared once. The top ten clones comprise approximately 7% of the sample. Sequenced input: peripheral blood. The receptors were sampled from a man between 18 and 35 years old with active or convalescent COVID-19.

The chain couples TRBV2 to TRBJ1-5; possibly TRBD1 for D (5 bases). CDR1 and CDR2 (germline): SNHLY, FYNNEI. V dropped 6 bases and J dropped 2 bases, with 8 bases sitting between them. The CDR3 is made up of 13 amino acids. Here the CDR3 DNA reads TGTGCCAGCAGGACAGAGGGCAATCAGCCCCAGCATTTT. This translates into CASRTEGNQPQHF. Full variable domain (missing parts from reference TRBV2 and TRBJ1-5): EPEVTQTPSHQVTQMGQEVILRCVPISNHLYFYWYRQILGQKVEFLVSFYNNEISEKSEIFDDQFSVERPDGSNFTLKIRSTKLEDSAMYFCASRTEGNQPQHFGDGTRLSIL.

This clone was detected only once. The chain uses TRBV18 and TRBJ1-1; TRBD1 might be the D (6 bases). V was shortened by 3 bases and J by 0 bases, with 11 bases between the two germline ends. Germline V gene lookup returns CDR1 KGHSH and CDR2 LQKENI. The CDR3 is 15 residues long. CDR3: CASSPPRGVNTEAFF. The CDR3 DNA follows: TGTGCCAGCTCACCCCCCAGGGGCGTGAACACTGAAGCTTTCTTT.

The genes are TRBV5-6 and TRBJ2-1; D is perhaps TRBD1 (6 bases). CDR1 SGHDT and CDR2 YYEEEE come from the germline V gene. Deletions cut 1 base from V and 1 base from J, with 9 bases between. The CDR3 loop spans 15 amino acids. The CDR3 is CASSLTGTSYNEQFF. CDR3 nucleotides: TGTGCCAGCAGCTTGACAGGGACGTCCTACAATGAGCAGTTCTTC.

This sequence joins TRBV20-1 and TRBJ2-1, with 9 bases lining up with TRBD1. In germline, CDR1 is DFQATT, CDR2 SNEGSKA (reference sequence). The J segment lost 16 bases and the V segment lost 8 bases, leaving 9 bases of the junction unmatched. The CDR3 runs 10 residues. CDR3 sequence reads: CSTETGGYFF. For the CDR3, the DNA is TGCAGTACCGAGACAGGGGGGTATTTCTTC.

This rearrangement joins TRBV19 to TRBJ1-5, with 8 bases fitting TRBD1. The CDR3 totals 17 residues. CDR1 and CDR2 (germline): LNHDA, SQIVND (reference sequence). With 1 base clipped from V and 1 base from J, the junction kept 6 bases outside the gene matches. DNA of the CDR3: TGTGCCAGTAGTATAGCGGGCAGGGGGCTGAGCAATCAGCCCCAGCATTTT. Its translation: CASSIAGRGLSNQPQHF.

This clone was detected a few times. The rearrangement joins TRBV7-8 to TRBJ2-3; TRBD2 agrees at 7 bases. Germline V CDR1 and CDR2: SGHVS, FQNEAQ. The CDR3 runs 16 residues. The V segment lost 1 base and the J segment 1 base; nucleotides outside the gene matches: 5. CDR3 residues: CASSLVGEGGTDTQYF. CDR3 sequence (DNA): TGTGCCAGCAGCTTAGTAGGGGAGGGTGGCACAGATACGCAGTATTTT.

This chain uses TRBV6-5 with TRBJ1-2, with D perhaps matching TRBD1 (5 bases). Deletions cut 6 bases from V and 5 bases from J, with 16 bases between. This CDR3 has 14 amino acids. CDR1 is MNHEY, CDR2 SVGAGI, per germline. CDR3 coding DNA: TGTGCCAGCAGACCAACCAAGGCAGGGTATGGCTACACCTTC. Translating it yields CASRPTKAGYGYTF.

The rearrangement links TRBV5-6 to TRBJ1-5; D unresolved. The CDR3 consists of 17 residues. Trimming removed 1 base at V and 2 bases at J, with 16 bases between. Germline CDR1 SGHDT, CDR2 YYEEEE. The CDR3 protein is CASSLYSGAVGNQPQHF. The CDR3 nucleotides are TGTGCCAGCAGCTTGTATTCCGGAGCAGTTGGCAATCAGCCCCAGCATTTT.

On this clone: Other nucleotide sequences from this sample produce the same CDR3. The J gene is TRBJ1-5, the V gene TRBV28, with D unclear. Germline V gene sequence: CDR1 MDHEN, CDR2 SYDVKM. This CDR3 contains 14 residues. Trimming pared 2 bases from V and 4 bases from J, leaving 9 bases between. CDR3 nucleotide sequence: TGTGCCAGCAGTTTAAGTACTGCGAATCAGCCCCAGCATTTT. The encoded protein is CASSLSTANQPQHF.

In nucleotides, the CDR3 is TGTGCCACCAGCAGACAGGGTTTTGGAAACACCATATATTTT. This codes for CATSRQGFGNTIYF. The chain couples TRBV15 to TRBJ1-3, with D maybe TRBD1 (5 bases). The germline V and J ends were trimmed by 2 bases and 3 bases, with 8 bases remaining between them. The CDR3 spans 14 residues. Germline V lookup: CDR1 LNHNV, CDR2 YYDKDF (reference sequence).

The genes are TRBV6-2 or TRBV6-3 and TRBJ2-1; 7 bases fit TRBD2. Germline V CDR1 and CDR2: MNHEY, SVGEGT. After removal of 2 bases from V and 3 bases from J, the junction contained 4 bases not matched to a gene. The CDR3 spans 15 residues. As DNA, the CDR3 is TGTGCCAGCAGTTACCGGCGGGGGAACTACAATGAGCAGTTCTTC. Its protein is CASSYRRGNYNEQFF.

The CDR3 coding sequence is TGCGCCAGCAGCCAAGAGACTAGCGGGAGCTCCAGCTCCTACGAGCAGTACTTC. It encodes CASSQETSGSSSSYEQYF. The genes are TRBV4-1 and TRBJ2-7; 12 bases are a match to TRBD2. CDR1 and CDR2 from the germline V gene are MGHRA and YSYEKL. This CDR3 is 18 amino acids long. Trimming took 0 bases from V and 0 from J; bases not matched to a gene: 6.

The chain joins TRBV7-2 to TRBJ1-1, with 7 bases matching TRBD1. Germline V gene data show CDR1 as SGHTA and CDR2 as FQGNSA. The CDR3 covers 13 residues. With V trimmed by 4 bases and J by 11 bases, 10 bases remained unmatched. The CDR3: CASSSRGTTDAFF. CDR3 DNA: TGTGCCAGCAGCTCCAGGGGGACGACGGACGCTTTCTTT.

The V call is TRBV21-1, the J call TRBJ1-5. TRBV21-1 is a pseudogene segment. This CDR3 contains 15 residues. The CDR3 bases are TGTGCCAGCAGCCTCCCCGGCGGGGAAGGTCAGCCCCAGCATTTT. It translates to CASSLPGGEGQPQHF.

The genes are TRBV20-1 and TRBJ1-1; D is unclear. V lost 6 bases to trimming and J lost 9 bases, with 5 bases between them. This CDR3 is 8 amino acids long. The germline CDR1 and CDR2 sequences are DFQATT and SNEGSKA (reference sequence). CDR3 sequence reads: CSAKQAFF. Here the CDR3 DNA reads TGCAGTGCCAAGCAAGCTTTCTTT.

This clone was observed at least ten times. The chain joins TRBV6-5 to TRBJ2-3, with TRBD2 matching 8 bases. The ends lost 5 bases at V and 11 bases at J; junction bases unmatched: 15. Germline lookup yields CDR1 MNHEY and CDR2 SVGAGI. This CDR3 spans 15 amino acids. The CDR3 region is CASSPPGLEGIRQYF. The DNA for the CDR3 is TGTGCCAGCAGTCCGCCGGGACTAGAGGGAATTAGGCAGTATTTT.

CDR3 region: CSVSDRGLGYEQYF. The CDR3 DNA reads TGCAGCGTTTCCGACAGGGGGCTCGGGTACGAGCAGTACTTC. This chain uses TRBV29-1 with TRBJ2-7, with 10 bases identical to TRBD1. The CDR3 totals 14 residues. V lost 5 bases and J lost 4; bases outside the gene matches: 8. CDR1 and CDR2 (germline): SQVTM, ANQGSEA.

V is TRBV4-2 and J is TRBJ1-1, with D perhaps matching TRBD1 (6 bases). V was clipped by 1 base and J by 0 bases, with 9 bases between them. The V gene's germline CDR1 is LGHNA and CDR2 YNFKEQ. The CDR3 totals 15 residues. This chain's CDR3 is CASSQGGQLNTEAFF. The CDR3 region has the DNA TGTGCCAGCAGCCAAGGTGGACAGCTGAACACTGAAGCTTTCTTT.

The V gene is TRBV6-6, the J gene TRBJ1-4; tentative D call: TRBD1 (6 bases). V was cut by 5 bases and J by 5 bases, with 9 bases left in between. CDR3 size: 13 residues. Germline V gene lookup returns CDR1 MNHNY and CDR2 SVGAGI (reference sequence). The CDR3 DNA reads as TGTGCCAGCAGTCCCACAGGGAATGAAAAACTGTTTTTT. Translating it yields CASSPTGNEKLFF.

The V gene is TRBV29-1, the J gene TRBJ2-7, with TRBD1 identical over 7 bases. Per germline, CDR1 SQVTM and CDR2 ANQGSEA. With 2 bases clipped from V and 2 bases from J, the junction kept 6 bases outside the gene matches. This CDR3 has 14 residues. This chain's CDR3 is CSVEYGTDAYEQYF. The CDR3 region has the DNA TGCAGCGTTGAATATGGGACAGACGCCTACGAGCAGTACTTC.